Below are 30 T cell receptor beta chains sequenced from a single sample in a study of T cell repertoires in cytomegalovirus infection. MiXCR was run by TCRdb on the reads, yielding one entry per CDR3 protein. Here the sample spans about 130,000 distinct CDR3 sequences, approximately 24% being singletons. Their antigens remain unidentified. The sequenced sample was PBMCs, sequenced either directly or after in vitro stimulation (not recorded which). The source of these receptors is a human donor in good health (CMV status not recorded). Some clones in this sample may be carry-over from other donors' samples.

V and J are TRBV7-9 and TRBJ2-5, with TRBD2 identical over 7 bases. This CDR3 is 15 amino acids long. Germline trimming cut 1 base from V and 4 bases from J; bases unmatched to any gene: 6. CDR1 is SEHNR, CDR2 FQNEAQ, per germline (reference sequence). CDR3 region: CASSLVPSGAETQYF. In DNA, the CDR3 is TGTGCCAGCAGCTTAGTCCCCAGCGGGGCAGAGACCCAGTACTTC.

The chain links TRBV11-2 to TRBJ2-5; 7 bases are a match to TRBD2. The trim removed 5 bases at V and 5 bases at J, leaving 11 bases unmatched. The CDR3 length is 15 residues. The germline V gene has CDR1 SGHAT and CDR2 FQNNGV. In nucleotides, the CDR3 is TGTGCCAGCAGCCGAGGCGGGGGTTTAGGGGAGACCCAGTACTTC. This codes for CASSRGGGLGETQYF.

This clonotype appeared a few times. This chain connects TRBV7-6 to TRBJ1-2; weak D call: TRBD1 (6 bases). Deletions cut 3 bases from V and 0 bases from J, with 11 bases between. Germline V gene lookup returns CDR1 SGHVS and CDR2 FNYEAQ. This CDR3 is built from 15 residues. CDR3 in DNA: TGTGCCAGCAGCTTCGGACAGTTAACTAACTATGGCTACACCTTC. Amino acid sequence: CASSFGQLTNYGYTF.

This clonotype has just a few counts. This rearrangement joins TRBV20-1 to TRBJ2-7; TRBD2 agrees at 10 bases. Germline loops: CDR1 DFQATT, CDR2 SNEGSKA (reference sequence). The CDR3 is made up of 14 amino acids. The ends lost 1 base at V and 5 bases at J; junction bases unmatched: 5. The CDR3, as DNA: TGCAGTGCTAGAGTAGCTAGCGGGAGCGACGAGCAGTACTTC. Its translation: CSARVASGSDEQYF.

This chain uses TRBV2 with TRBJ2-7; D remains unclear. Germline V lookup: CDR1 SNHLY, CDR2 FYNNEI. The germline V and J ends were trimmed by 7 bases and 7 bases, with 11 bases remaining between them. The CDR3 runs 11 residues. The CDR3 loop is CASMGAREQYV. DNA of the CDR3: TGTGCCAGCATGGGCGCACGGGAGCAGTACGTC.

This sequence joins TRBV15 and TRBJ1-1; no definite D call. The V end was cut by 4 bases, the J end by 1 base, with 10 bases between. This CDR3 contains 14 residues. From germline, CDR1 is LNHNV and CDR2 YYDKDF (reference sequence). Here the CDR3 DNA reads TGTGCCACCAGCAAACACGCTACGAACACTGAAGCTTTCTTT. Translated: CATSKHATNTEAFF.

The DNA for the CDR3 is TGTGCCAGCAGCACTGGGGGAGGGTCCAGTGAGCAGTTCTTC. Protein: CASSTGGGSSEQFF. The chain is built from TRBV5-5 and TRBJ2-1; 7 bases match TRBD2. This CDR3 region has 14 residues. Trimming took 4 bases from V and 9 from J; bases not matched to a gene: 10. Germline values: CDR1 SGHKS, CDR2 YYEKEE (reference sequence). Drawing the rest from reference TRBV5-5 and TRBJ2-1, the complete variable domain is DAGVTQSPTHLIKTRGQQVTLRCSPISGHKSVSWYQQVLGQGPQFIFQYYEKEERGRGNFPDRFSARQFPNYSSELNVNALLLGDSALYLCASSTGGGSSEQFFGPGTRLTVL.

This clonotype was found once. DNA for the CDR3: TGCAGCGCCTTGGAGACAGGGGATGAGACCCAGTACTTC. As protein: CSALETGDETQYF. The J gene is TRBJ2-5, the V gene TRBV29-1; 8 positions agree with TRBD1. V trimming: 7 bases; J trimming: 5 bases; junction bases outside the gene matches: 9. The CDR3 covers 13 residues. CDR1 and CDR2 from the germline V gene are SQVTM and ANQGSEA.

The chain has TRBV15 and TRBJ1-3; D is unresolved. The length of the CDR3 is 16 residues. In germline, CDR1 is LNHNV, CDR2 YYDKDF (reference sequence). Deletions cut 0 bases from V and 0 bases from J, with 9 bases between. The CDR3 is CATSRDRGLSGNTIYF. The CDR3 DNA follows: TGTGCCACCAGCAGAGATCGTGGTCTCTCTGGAAACACCATATATTTT. The complete variable domain, with remaining parts taken from reference TRBV15 and TRBJ1-3, reads DAMVIQNPRYQVTQFGKPVTLSCSQTLNHNVMYWYQQKSSQAPKLLFHYYDKDFNNEADTPDNFQSRRPNTSFCFLDIRSPGLGDTAMYLCATSRDRGLSGNTIYFGEGSWLTVV.

In its sample, this clonotype was seen a few times. This chain joins TRBV5-4 and TRBJ1-4, with unresolved D. V lost 1 base and J lost 10, with 23 bases in between. Per the germline V gene, CDR1 is SGHNT and CDR2 is YYREEE (reference sequence). This CDR3 region has 17 residues. CDR3 in amino acids: CASSLSITEAQAGKLFF. In nucleotides, the CDR3 is TGTGCCAGCAGCTTGTCAATCACCGAGGCCCAGGCTGGAAAACTGTTTTTT.

The table lists this clonotype with a few counts. One end of the junction is discordant with germline, which a read error may explain. The chain uses TRBV28 and TRBJ1-2; tentative D call: TRBD1 (5 bases). Germline lookup yields CDR1 MDHEN and CDR2 SYDVKM. CDR3 length: 10 amino acids. Written as DNA, the CDR3 is TGTGCCAGCAGTTCCGGGGACCATGACTTC. Protein sequence: CASSSGDHDF.

This clonotype was found a few times. The chain uses TRBV6-6 and TRBJ1-1; D might be TRBD1 (6 bases). The CDR3 runs 17 residues. CDR1 is MNHNY and CDR2 is SVGAGI in the germline V gene (reference sequence). Trimming pared 2 bases from V and 1 base from J, leaving 17 bases between. DNA for the CDR3: TGTGCCAGCAGTTACAACTACAGGGCCGGGCAGAACACTGAAGCTTTCTTT. This encodes CASSYNYRAGQNTEAFF.

In this sample, this clonotype turned up many times. V and J are TRBV25-1 and TRBJ1-5; D is unclear. From germline, CDR1 is MGHDK and CDR2 SYGVNS. V lost 1 base to trimming and J lost 0 bases, with 7 bases between them. CDR3 length: 15 residues. The CDR3 spells CASSESGVSNQPQHF. CDR3 DNA sequence: TGTGCCAGCAGTGAATCAGGAGTTAGCAATCAGCCCCAGCATTTT.

There are a few counts of this clonotype. The chain links TRBV7-2 to TRBJ2-5; D perhaps matches TRBD1 (6 bases). This CDR3 contains 11 residues. V was clipped by 6 bases and J by 4 bases, with 6 bases between them. The germline V gene encodes CDR1 SGHTA and CDR2 FQGNSA. The CDR3 sequence: CASRQGETQYF. Here the CDR3 DNA reads TGTGCCAGCAGACAGGGAGAGACCCAGTACTTC.

This clonotype was picked up a small number of times. The chain joins TRBV4-1 to TRBJ2-7, with TRBD2 matching 12 bases. Germline V gives CDR1 MGHRA, CDR2 YSYEKL. This CDR3 has 15 residues. With V trimmed by 2 bases and J by 6 bases, 5 bases remained unmatched. Here the CDR3 DNA reads TGCGCCAGCAGCCAAACACTAGCGGGGGGCTCCGAGCAGTACTTC. Translated: CASSQTLAGGSEQYF.

CDR3 region: CASSSGTFEQFF. The CDR3 nucleotides read TGTGCCAGCAGTTCGGGGACTTTTGAGCAGTTCTTC. The V and J genes are TRBV28 and TRBJ2-1, with a possible D match to TRBD2 (6 bases). The CDR3 spans 12 residues. Germline CDR1 MDHEN, CDR2 SYDVKM. Trimming removed 4 bases at V and 9 bases at J, with 10 bases between.

The chain joins TRBV19 to TRBJ2-5; 10 bases agree with TRBD1. The germline V gene encodes CDR1 LNHDA and CDR2 SQIVND (reference sequence). The CDR3 has 15 amino acids. Trimming cost V 6 bases and J 5 bases; bases outside gene matches: 9. For the CDR3, the DNA is TGTGCCAGTAGAACCGGGACAGGGGTTGTTGAGACCCAGTACTTC. Translating gives CASRTGTGVVETQYF.

In its sample, this clonotype was seen many times. The chain carries TRBV7-2 and TRBJ2-6, with D unclear. CDR1 SGHTA and CDR2 FQGNSA come from the germline V gene. The V end was cut by 5 bases, the J end by 3 bases, with 8 bases between. This CDR3 has 14 amino acids. CDR3 residues: CASSVRIGANVLTF. In nucleotides, the CDR3 is TGTGCCAGCAGCGTAAGAATTGGGGCCAACGTCCTGACTTTC.

This chain joins TRBV12-3 or TRBV12-4 and TRBJ1-1; D remains unclear. The CDR3 is made up of 12 amino acids. V shed 4 bases and J shed 11 bases, with 14 bases lying between them. The CDR3 bases are TGTGCCAGCAGTTCAATTTCGTATGGGGCTTTCTTT. It encodes CASSSISYGAFF.

V is TRBV29-1 and J is TRBJ2-3; 13 bases are shared with TRBD2. CDR3 size: 17 residues. With V trimmed by 0 bases and J by 0 bases, 3 bases remained unmatched. The germline CDR1 and CDR2 sequences are SQVTM and ANQGSEA. In DNA, the CDR3 is TGCAGCGTTGAAGACGGGACTAGCGGGATAAGCACAGATACGCAGTATTTT. Residues: CSVEDGTSGISTDTQYF.

This chain joins TRBV27 and TRBJ2-7; the D gene is possibly TRBD1 (5 bases). CDR3 length equals 13 residues. Germline assignment: CDR1 MNHEY and CDR2 SMNVEV (reference sequence). Trimming stripped 7 bases from V and 5 bases from J, with 15 bases between. CDR3 DNA sequence: TGTGCCAGCACTAATGGACAAATCCACGAGCAGTACTTC. It translates to CASTNGQIHEQYF.

This clonotype was observed a handful of times. The genes are TRBV19 and TRBJ2-1, with 8 nucleotides matching TRBD2. V shed 10 bases, J shed 8 bases, and the junction held 10 bases outside the gene matches. The CDR3 contains 13 residues. Germline V gives CDR1 LNHDA, CDR2 SQIVND (reference sequence). CDR3 region: CATAGGPRDEQFF. CDR3 DNA: TGTGCCACGGCGGGAGGTCCTCGCGATGAGCAGTTCTTC.

This clonotype showed up many times. V usage is TRBV7-9 and J usage is TRBJ1-1, with D possibly matching TRBD1 (5 bases). The germline gives CDR1 SEHNR, CDR2 FQNEAQ (reference sequence). The length of the CDR3 is 13 residues. Trimming removed 5 bases from V and 6 bases from J, with 13 bases in between. CDR3 DNA: TGTGCCAGCAGCCGCAGCGGGACGCCTGAAGCTTTCTTT. It is translated as CASSRSGTPEAFF.

This clonotype was recorded many times. V and J are TRBV28 and TRBJ1-1, with 8 positions matching TRBD1. V shed 5 bases and J 0 bases; nucleotides not matched to a gene: 8. The CDR3 spans 16 residues. Looked up from germline, CDR1 is MDHEN and CDR2 is SYDVKM. CDR3: CASSGDRGGMNTEAFF. The CDR3 DNA follows: TGTGCCAGCAGTGGAGACAGGGGAGGGATGAACACTGAAGCTTTCTTT. The full variable domain, rest sourced from reference TRBV28 and TRBJ1-1, is DVKVTQSSRYLVKRTGEKVFLECVQDMDHENMFWYRQDPGLGLRLIYFSYDVKMKEKGDIPEGYSVSREKKERFSLILESASTNQTSMYLCASSGDRGGMNTEAFFGQGTRLTVV.

This clonotype was seen a handful of times. The chain couples TRBV11-2 to TRBJ2-1; TRBD2 aligns across 7 bases. The junction had 10 bases not matched to a gene; V was cut back by 2 bases and J by 9 bases. CDR1 and CDR2 from the germline V gene are SGHAT and FQNNGV. The CDR3 totals 15 residues. The CDR3 reads CASSLRWTSLGEQFF. The CDR3 DNA reads as TGTGCCAGCAGCTTACGGTGGACTAGTTTGGGTGAGCAGTTCTTC.

This clonotype was counted ten times or more. The rearrangement joins TRBV7-2 to TRBJ1-6; perhaps TRBD1 as D (6 bases). V lost 3 bases and J lost 5, with 11 bases in between. Germline V CDR1 and CDR2: SGHTA, FQGNSA. This CDR3 comprises 15 residues. This CDR3 is CASSLRGANNSPLHF. The CDR3 DNA reads TGTGCCAGCAGCTTGCGGGGGGCCAATAATTCACCCCTCCACTTT.

This clonotype was seen more than once but under ten times. V and J are TRBV15 and TRBJ1-1; D remains unclear. This CDR3 contains 12 residues. Trimming stripped 6 bases from V and 2 bases from J, with 7 bases between. Germline lookup yields CDR1 LNHNV and CDR2 YYDKDF (reference sequence). CDR3 residues: CATRQANTEAFF. CDR3 DNA: TGTGCCACCAGGCAGGCCAACACTGAAGCTTTCTTT.

The chain links TRBV12-3 or TRBV12-4 to TRBJ2-7; D may be TRBD2 (7 bases). CDR3 length: 13 amino acids. V was shortened by 6 bases and J by 3 bases, with 12 bases between the two germline ends. The CDR3 DNA follows: TGTGCCAGCAGCTTGGGGGGGCACTACGAGCAGTACTTC. Translation gives CASSLGGHYEQYF.

The rearrangement uses TRBV28 and TRBJ2-7; D is unresolved. Germline CDR1 is MDHEN and CDR2 is SYDVKM. V lost 1 base, J lost 0 bases, and 10 bases lay in between. CDR3 length: 15 amino acids. This CDR3 reads CASSLSSSVSYEQYV. DNA of the CDR3: TGTGCCAGCAGTTTATCTTCGTCCGTCTCCTACGAGCAGTACGTC.

On this clonotype itself: One end of the junction does not line up with germline, which may come from a read error. V gene TRBV7-6 combines with J gene TRBJ2-3, with 9 bases lining up with TRBD2. Germline V gene sequence: CDR1 SGHVS, CDR2 FNYEAQ. The CDR3 totals 14 residues. The CDR3 is CTSSPAGGADTQYF. The CDR3 DNA is TGTACCAGCAGCCCAGCGGGAGGCGCGGATACGCAGTATTTT.